This TCR beta chain was captured by sequencing in a study of T-cell memory formation after mild COVID-19. Overall study results and limits: Clones that contracted from day 15 to 85 were balanced CD4/CD8, while later expanders leaned CD4+. Within pre-infection memory, some responding clones were found, suggesting cross-reactive memory joined.

This clonotype was counted at least ten times. Its antigen is unknown. 5'RACE primed from the constant segment yielded TCR alpha and TCR beta cDNA libraries bearing sample barcodes and UMIs. TCRdb passed the 5' RACE reads through MiXCR, listing each CDR3 protein once. This table has fewer than 150,000 distinct CDR3 sequences, about 20% appearing once. This CDR3 region has 17 residues. V shed 3 bases and J shed 1 base, with 15 bases lying between them. The TCR comes from a young man who had mild COVID-19 (a few samples of this study predate the infection). Cell type and time point are not known. Sequencing was done on a sample of PBMCs or a T cell subset sorted from them (not recorded which). The chain has TRBV12-3 or TRBV12-4 and TRBJ2-2; D is undetermined. The CDR3 DNA reads TGTGCCAGCAGTTTCCCCCGGGCAGAGCTGAACACCGGGGAGCTGTTTTTT. Amino acid sequence: CASSFPRAELNTGELFF.